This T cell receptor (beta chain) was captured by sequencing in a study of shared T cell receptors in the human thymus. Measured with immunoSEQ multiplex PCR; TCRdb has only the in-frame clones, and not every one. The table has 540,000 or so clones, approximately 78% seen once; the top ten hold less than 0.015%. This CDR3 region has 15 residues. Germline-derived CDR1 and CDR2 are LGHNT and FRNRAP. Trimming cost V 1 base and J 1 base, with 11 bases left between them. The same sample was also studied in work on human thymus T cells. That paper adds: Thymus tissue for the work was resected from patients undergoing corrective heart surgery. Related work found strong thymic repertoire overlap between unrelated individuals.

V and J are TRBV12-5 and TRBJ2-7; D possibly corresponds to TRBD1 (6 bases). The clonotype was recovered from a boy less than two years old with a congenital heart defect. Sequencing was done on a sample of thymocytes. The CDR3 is CASGLGTEGSYEQYF. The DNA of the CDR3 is TGTGCTAGTGGTTTGGGGACAGAGGGTTCCTACGAGCAGTACTTC.